Included here is one T cell receptor beta chain sequence, with context. The antigen remains undetermined. Preparing the TCRbeta library involved the use of unique molecular identifiers. TCRdb re-analysed the PCR reads in MiXCR, keeping a single row per CDR3 protein. The table records 490,000 or so distinct CDR3 sequences, roughly 10% of them present only once. This entry comes from a study of T-cell reconstitution after alpha-beta-depleted transplantation in children. Study-level results: The origin of alpha-beta T cells about two months after transplant was reportedly several hundred expanded graft clones. Recipient T cells and thymic progenitors that survived were the source of the high TCRbeta diversity seen at day 60 in some patients. At the one-year point after transplant, T-cell counts and TCRbeta diversity were found to come mostly from T cells that had been newly produced.

The sequence was obtained from a child aged 2 to 15 with inherited bone marrow failure, due to receive a stem cell transplant. This specimen was PBMCs, taken before TCRalphabeta/CD19-depleted stem cell transplant.

Here the CDR3 DNA reads TGTGCCAGCAGCACACAGACAGGGTTGAACACTGAAGCTTTCTTT. It yields the protein CASSTQTGLNTEAFF. This chain uses TRBV7-2 with TRBJ1-1, with TRBD1 matching 7 bases. In germline, CDR1 is SGHTA, CDR2 FQGNSA. Trimming removed 5 bases from V and 0 bases from J; junction bases left unmatched: 6. CDR3 length: 15 residues.